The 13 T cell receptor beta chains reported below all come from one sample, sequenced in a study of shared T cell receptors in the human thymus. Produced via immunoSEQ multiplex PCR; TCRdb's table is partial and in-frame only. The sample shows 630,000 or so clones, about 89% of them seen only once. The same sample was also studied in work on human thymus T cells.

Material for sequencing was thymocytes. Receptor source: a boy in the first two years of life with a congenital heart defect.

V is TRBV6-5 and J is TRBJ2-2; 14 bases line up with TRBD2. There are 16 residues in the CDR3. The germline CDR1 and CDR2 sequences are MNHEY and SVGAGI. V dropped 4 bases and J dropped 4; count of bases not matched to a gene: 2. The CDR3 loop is CASSWTSGGITGELFF. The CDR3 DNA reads TGTGCCAGCAGTTGGACTAGCGGGGGGATCACCGGGGAGCTGTTTTTT.

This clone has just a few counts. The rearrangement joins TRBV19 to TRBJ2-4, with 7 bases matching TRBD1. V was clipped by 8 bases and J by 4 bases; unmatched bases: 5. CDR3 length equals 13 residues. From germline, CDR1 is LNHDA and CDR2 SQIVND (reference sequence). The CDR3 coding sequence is TGTGCCAGTGGAGACAGGGTTAAAAACATTCAGTACTTC. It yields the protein CASGDRVKNIQYF.

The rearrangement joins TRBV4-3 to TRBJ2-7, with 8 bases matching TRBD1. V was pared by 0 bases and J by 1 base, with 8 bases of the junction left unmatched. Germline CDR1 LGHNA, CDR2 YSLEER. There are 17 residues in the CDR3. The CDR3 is CASSQDIGGTGSYEQYF. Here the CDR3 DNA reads TGCGCCAGCAGCCAAGATATCGGCGGGACAGGATCCTACGAGCAGTACTTC.

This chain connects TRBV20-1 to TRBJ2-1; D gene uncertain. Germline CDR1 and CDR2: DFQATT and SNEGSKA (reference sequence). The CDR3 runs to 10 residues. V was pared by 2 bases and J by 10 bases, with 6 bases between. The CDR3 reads CSARLLEQFF. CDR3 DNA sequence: TGCAGTGCTAGACTTTTGGAGCAGTTCTTC.

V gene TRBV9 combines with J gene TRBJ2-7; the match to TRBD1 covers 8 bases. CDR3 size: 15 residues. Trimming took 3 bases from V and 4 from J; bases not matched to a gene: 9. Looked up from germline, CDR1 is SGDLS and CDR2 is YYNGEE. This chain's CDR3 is CASSASDRGPYEQYF. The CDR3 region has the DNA TGTGCCAGCAGCGCTTCCGACAGGGGTCCTTACGAGCAGTACTTC.

The CDR3 sequence: CASSQEVGTDATYEQYF. In nucleotides, the CDR3 is TGCGCCAGCAGCCAAGAAGTTGGGACAGATGCAACCTACGAGCAGTACTTC. The J gene is TRBJ2-7, the V gene TRBV4-3, with 7 positions matching TRBD1. The CDR3 contains 17 residues. V was pared by 0 bases and J by 2 bases, with 10 bases of the junction left unmatched. Germline-derived CDR1 and CDR2 are LGHNA and YSLEER.

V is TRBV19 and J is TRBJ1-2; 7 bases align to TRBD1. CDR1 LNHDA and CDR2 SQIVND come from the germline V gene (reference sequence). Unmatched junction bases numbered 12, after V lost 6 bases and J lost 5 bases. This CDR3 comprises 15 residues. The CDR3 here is CASSRKDRAPYGYTF. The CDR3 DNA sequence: TGTGCCAGTAGCCGCAAAGACAGGGCACCTTATGGCTACACCTTC.

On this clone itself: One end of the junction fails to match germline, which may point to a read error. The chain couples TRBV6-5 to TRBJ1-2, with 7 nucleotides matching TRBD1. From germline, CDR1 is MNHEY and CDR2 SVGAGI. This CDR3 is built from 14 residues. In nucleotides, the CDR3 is TGTGCCAGCAGCACAGGGGCTCGGGATGATGGCTACCCCTTC. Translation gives CASSTGARDDGYPF.

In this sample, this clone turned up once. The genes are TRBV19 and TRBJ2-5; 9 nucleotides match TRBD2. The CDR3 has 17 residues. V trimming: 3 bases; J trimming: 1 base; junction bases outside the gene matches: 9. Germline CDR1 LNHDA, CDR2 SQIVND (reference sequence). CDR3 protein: CASSMASGAKTQETQYF. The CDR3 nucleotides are TGTGCCAGTAGTATGGCTAGCGGGGCGAAAACCCAAGAGACCCAGTACTTC.

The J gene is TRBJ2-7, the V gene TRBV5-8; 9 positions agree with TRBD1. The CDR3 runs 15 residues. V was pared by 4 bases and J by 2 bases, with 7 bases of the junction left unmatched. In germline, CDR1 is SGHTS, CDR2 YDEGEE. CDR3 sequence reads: CASSQGQGRTYEQYF. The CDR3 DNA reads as TGTGCCAGCAGCCAGGGACAGGGCCGAACCTACGAGCAGTACTTC.

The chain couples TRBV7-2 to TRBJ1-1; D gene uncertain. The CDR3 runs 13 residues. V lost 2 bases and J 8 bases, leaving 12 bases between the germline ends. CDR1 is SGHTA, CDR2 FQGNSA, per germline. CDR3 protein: CASSLLRLGEAFF. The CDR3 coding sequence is TGTGCCAGCAGCTTACTTCGCCTTGGCGAAGCTTTCTTT.

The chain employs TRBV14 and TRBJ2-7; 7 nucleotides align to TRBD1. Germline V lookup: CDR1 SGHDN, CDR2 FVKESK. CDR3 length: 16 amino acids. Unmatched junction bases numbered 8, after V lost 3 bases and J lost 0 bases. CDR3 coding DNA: TGTGCCAGCAGCCATCCGTACGGGACAGCCTCCTACGAGCAGTACTTC. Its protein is CASSHPYGTASYEQYF.

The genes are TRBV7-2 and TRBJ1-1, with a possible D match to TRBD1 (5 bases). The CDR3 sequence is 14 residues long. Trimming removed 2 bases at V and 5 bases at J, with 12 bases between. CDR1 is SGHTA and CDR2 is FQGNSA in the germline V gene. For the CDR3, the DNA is TGTGCCAGCAGCTTATGGGGGGGGGAGACTGAAGCTTTCTTT. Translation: CASSLWGGETEAFF.